These 14 T cell receptor beta chains came from one sample sequenced in a study of T cell clonotyping in hematopoietic cell transplantation. The repertoire was sequenced with immunoSEQ multiplex PCR; TCRdb's copy has only in-frame clones and lacks some. This table has over 15,000 clones, 70% to 90% appearing once. Sequencing used peripheral blood mononuclear cells. Source of these receptors: a middle-aged woman in good health. Some clones in this sample may be carry-over from other donors' samples.

J is TRBJ1-2 and V is TRBV29-1, with D unclear. CDR1 SQVTM and CDR2 ANQGSEA come from the germline V gene. V dropped 5 bases and J dropped 6 bases, with 10 bases sitting between them. The CDR3 covers 11 residues. CDR3 sequence (DNA): TGCAGCGTTAAGGAGGGTCATGGCTACACCTTC. This sequence encodes CSVKEGHGYTF. The whole variable domain, filled in from reference TRBV29-1 and TRBJ1-2, reads SAVISQKPSRDICQRGTSLTIQCQVDSQVTMMFWYRQQPGQSLTLIATANQGSEATYESGFVIDKFPISRPNLTFSTLTVSNMSPEDSSIYLCSVKEGHGYTFGSGTRLTVV.

The V gene is TRBV6-5, the J gene TRBJ2-2; D is unclear. Germline V CDR1 and CDR2: MNHEY, SVGAGI. The V end lost 0 bases, the J end lost 1 base, and 6 bases lay between the germline ends. The CDR3 sequence is 15 residues long. The CDR3: CASSYSYLNTGELFF. The CDR3 coding sequence is TGTGCCAGCAGTTACTCGTACTTGAACACCGGGGAGCTGTTTTTT.

This chain links TRBV5-6 with TRBJ2-1; TRBD2 agrees at 8 bases. The CDR3 contains 15 residues. CDR1 SGHDT and CDR2 YYEEEE come from the germline V gene. The V segment lost 2 bases and the J segment 5 bases; nucleotides outside the gene matches: 6. CDR3 amino acids: CASSLGLATHNEQFF. In nucleotides, the CDR3 is TGTGCCAGCAGCTTAGGACTAGCAACCCACAATGAGCAGTTCTTC.

In DNA form, the CDR3 reads TGCAGCGCCTCCGGGACTAGCGGGGGGAACACCGGGGAGCTGTTTTTT. Amino acid sequence: CSASGTSGGNTGELFF. The chain carries TRBV29-1 and TRBJ2-2, with 14 bases that match TRBD2. This CDR3 contains 16 residues. The ends lost 7 bases at V and 1 base at J; junction bases unmatched: 5. Looked up from germline, CDR1 is SQVTM and CDR2 is ANQGSEA.

This sequence joins TRBV29-1 and TRBJ1-1; D may be TRBD1 (6 bases). The V end was cut by 0 bases, the J end by 11 bases, with 16 bases between. The CDR3 extends over 13 amino acids. The germline V gene encodes CDR1 SQVTM and CDR2 ANQGSEA. CDR3 loop: CSVEDRGGGAAFF. The CDR3 DNA is TGCAGCGTTGAAGATCGGGGAGGGGGAGCGGCTTTCTTT. Full variable domain (outside the CDR3, taken from reference TRBV29-1 and TRBJ1-1): SAVISQKPSRDICQRGTSLTIQCQVDSQVTMMFWYRQQPGQSLTLIATANQGSEATYESGFVIDKFPISRPNLTFSTLTVSNMSPEDSSIYLCSVEDRGGGAAFFGQGTRLTVV.

The genes are TRBV11-2 and TRBJ2-2; D assignment may be TRBD1 or TRBD2 (5 bases each). The V and J ends lost 5 bases and 5 bases respectively, with 24 bases between them. The CDR3 runs to 18 residues. Germline V gene sequence: CDR1 SGHAT, CDR2 FQNNGV. CDR3 in amino acids: CASSQAGVRAGLTGELFF. DNA for the CDR3: TGTGCCAGCAGCCAGGCTGGGGTCAGGGCGGGTTTGACCGGGGAGCTGTTTTTT.

The V call is TRBV29-1, the J call TRBJ2-6; 7 positions agree with TRBD2. Losses at the gene ends were 2 bases for V and 2 bases for J; bases not matched to a gene: 12. CDR1 and CDR2 (germline): SQVTM, ANQGSEA. The CDR3 sequence is 18 residues long. CDR3 residues: CSVEWASGTAAGANVLTF. In DNA form, the CDR3 reads TGCAGCGTTGAATGGGCTAGCGGCACAGCAGCTGGGGCCAACGTCCTGACTTTC.

The chain carries TRBV25-1 and TRBJ1-2; weak D call: TRBD1 (6 bases). CDR1 and CDR2 from the germline V gene are MGHDK and SYGVNS. V was cut by 6 bases and J by 5 bases, with 19 bases left in between. CDR3 length: 15 residues. CDR3: CASRGGGQTQYGYTF. CDR3 sequence (DNA): TGTGCCAGCAGGGGCGGAGGACAGACCCAATATGGCTACACCTTC.

V gene TRBV2 combines with J gene TRBJ2-2; no clear D. Germline V gene lookup returns CDR1 SNHLY and CDR2 FYNNEI. This CDR3 is 13 amino acids long. Deletions cut 2 bases from V and 4 bases from J, with 5 bases between. DNA for the CDR3: TGTGCCAGCAGTGAACGCGGCACCGGGGAGCTGTTTTTT. This translates into CASSERGTGELFF.

The rearrangement links TRBV30 to TRBJ2-7; TRBD1 might be the D (5 bases). The CDR3 has 14 amino acids. From germline, CDR1 is GTSNPN and CDR2 SVGIG (reference sequence). V was pared by 5 bases and J by 0 bases, with 14 bases between. Here the CDR3 reads CAWGRVRDSYEQYF. In nucleotides, the CDR3 is TGTGCCTGGGGAAGGGTCAGGGACTCCTACGAGCAGTACTTC.

Concerning this clone itself: One junction end disagrees with the germline gene, perhaps due to a read error. This chain connects TRBV29-1 to TRBJ1-4, with D possibly TRBD1 on 6 matching bases. The CDR3 contains 11 residues. Germline CDR1 reads SQVTM; CDR2 reads ANQGSEA. The CDR3 DNA is TGCAGCGGATTACAGGGTGAAGAACTGTTTTTT. This encodes CSGLQGEELFF.

V usage is TRBV9 and J usage is TRBJ2-7; 7 bases agree with TRBD1. Losses at the gene ends were 7 bases for V and 6 bases for J; bases not matched to a gene: 10. This CDR3 comprises 13 residues. Germline CDR1 SGDLS, CDR2 YYNGEE. CDR3 nucleotide sequence: TGTGCCAGCTCGAGAGGGGGCTTTTCCGAGCAGTACTTC. Translated, it gives CASSRGGFSEQYF.

The genes are TRBV4-3 and TRBJ1-2, with D unclear. The CDR3 has 15 residues. V lost 0 bases and J 0 bases, leaving 8 bases between the germline ends. Germline V gene data show CDR1 as LGHNA and CDR2 as YSLEER. CDR3 coding DNA: TGCGCCAGCAGCCAAGATTCCCAGGCTAACTATGGCTACACCTTC. Its translation: CASSQDSQANYGYTF.

V and J are TRBV28 and TRBJ2-1; 13 bases align to TRBD2. Germline V gene lookup returns CDR1 MDHEN and CDR2 SYDVKM. V shed 4 bases, J shed 7 bases, and the junction held 10 bases outside the gene matches. This CDR3 comprises 17 residues. The CDR3 DNA reads TGTGCCAGCAGTTCCCCAGGAGGGACTAGCGGGGTTAATGAGCAGTTCTTC. It specifies CASSSPGGTSGVNEQFF.